These 29 T cell receptor beta chains came from one sample sequenced in a study of Ad26.COV2.S vaccination and SARS-CoV-2 variants. Treatment specified: over 15 received Ad26.COV2.S at low or high dose, single or two shots; about 5 received placebo; per-sample allocation not given. The samples date from day 63 after the first vaccine or placebo injection. Measured with immunoSEQ multiplex PCR; TCRdb has only the in-frame clones, and not every one. Here the sample spans over 400,000 clones, roughly 89% being singletons. The sequenced sample was peripheral blood, obtained in a trial of Ad26.COV2.S vaccine versus placebo. The receptors were sampled from a person between 18 and 65 years old who received the Ad26.COV2.S COVID-19 vaccine or a placebo.

The rearrangement uses TRBV12-3 or TRBV12-4 and TRBJ2-3; no firm D call. CDR3 length: 13 amino acids. V dropped 4 bases and J dropped 4 bases, with 9 bases sitting between them. CDR3 region: CASSSLGPDTQYF. The CDR3 nucleotides are TGTGCCAGCAGTTCCCTAGGCCCAGATACGCAGTATTTT.

The rearrangement uses TRBV9 and TRBJ2-1; 8 bases agree with TRBD2. Trimming at V came to 0 bases and at J to 10 bases, leaving 9 bases not matched to a gene. CDR3 size: 15 residues. From germline, CDR1 is SGDLS and CDR2 YYNGEE. The DNA for the CDR3 is TGTGCCAGCAGCGTAGTCCCGGGAGGGCCGGTCGAGCAGTTCTTC. Its protein product is CASSVVPGGPVEQFF.

The CDR3 region is CASSALGRNFAYSNQPQHF. Here the CDR3 DNA reads TGTGCCAGCAGTGCCCTTGGGAGGAACTTCGCTTATAGCAATCAGCCCCAGCATTTT. The chain has TRBV6-1 and TRBJ1-5, with D unclear. This CDR3 is 19 amino acids long. Per germline, CDR1 MNHNS and CDR2 SASEGT. V shed 4 bases and J shed 0 bases, with 22 bases lying between them.

The V gene is TRBV21-1, the J gene TRBJ2-2; the DNA was not used to check the table's D call, TRBD1. TRBV21-1 is noted as a pseudogene. This CDR3 comprises 17 residues. The CDR3 here is CASGSAGGPLNTGELFF. CDR3 bases: TGTGCCAGCGGCTCGGCAGGGGGCCCCCTGAACACCGGGGAGCTGTTTTTT.

The J gene is TRBJ2-7, the V gene TRBV28; D unclear. CDR1 and CDR2 (germline): MDHEN, SYDVKM. The V end lost 3 bases, the J end lost 3 bases, and 12 bases lay between the germline ends. This CDR3 region has 14 residues. CDR3 DNA: TGTGCCAGCAGTTTTTCGGAAAACCTCTACGAGCAGTACTTC. Its protein product is CASSFSENLYEQYF.

The rearrangement uses TRBV7-2 and TRBJ2-1; 9 bases fit TRBD2. The length of the CDR3 is 16 residues. J was trimmed by 4 bases and V by 1 base; bases with no gene match: 5. Germline CDR1 reads SGHTA; CDR2 reads FQGNSA. The CDR3 region has the DNA TGTGCCAGCAGCTTAGTCGGGGCGGGAGGGTACAATGAGCAGTTCTTC. This gives the protein CASSLVGAGGYNEQFF.

The gene calls are TRBV19 and TRBJ2-7; D call uncertain. The V gene's germline CDR1 is LNHDA and CDR2 SQIVND (reference sequence). Trimming removed 6 bases at V and 5 bases at J, with 11 bases between. The CDR3 is 12 residues long. DNA of the CDR3: TGTGCCAGTAGGCGGAGCCTCCACGAGCAGTACGTC. This gives the protein CASRRSLHEQYV.

The gene calls are TRBV13 and TRBJ1-2, with 9 bases fitting TRBD1. This CDR3 region has 16 residues. Germline loops: CDR1 PRHDT, CDR2 FYEKMQ (reference sequence). The J segment lost 3 bases and the V segment lost 5 bases, leaving 10 bases of the junction unmatched. The CDR3 protein is CASSRGQGRLYYGYTF. CDR3 nucleotide sequence: TGTGCCAGCAGCCGGGGACAGGGACGGCTTTACTATGGCTACACCTTC. The variable domain in full, with the rest retrieved from reference TRBV13 and TRBJ1-2, is AAGVIQSPRHLIKEKRETATLKCYPIPRHDTVYWYQQGPGQDPQFLISFYEKMQSDKGSIPDRFSAQQFSDYHSELNMSSLELGDSALYFCASSRGQGRLYYGYTFGSGTRLTVV.

The genes are TRBV24-1 and TRBJ2-3, with 8 bases that match TRBD1. Germline trimming cut 6 bases from V and 2 bases from J; bases unmatched to any gene: 9. The germline V gene has CDR1 KGHDR and CDR2 SFDVKD. The CDR3 is 16 amino acids. DNA of the CDR3: TGTGCCACCAGTTTAGGTGGCAGGGGGCCCACAGATACGCAGTATTTT. The encoded protein is CATSLGGRGPTDTQYF.

The V and J genes are TRBV19 and TRBJ2-7; D possibly corresponds to TRBD2 (6 bases). This CDR3 is 13 amino acids long. The germline V and J ends were trimmed by 0 bases and 4 bases, with 7 bases remaining between them. Germline V lookup: CDR1 LNHDA, CDR2 SQIVND (reference sequence). CDR3 sequence: CASSIDRGYEQYF. DNA for the CDR3: TGTGCCAGTAGTATAGACCGGGGGTACGAGCAGTACTTC.

CDR3 bases: TGTGCCAGCAGCTTAGTCCGGGGGGGCATTCGAACCGGGGAGCTGTTTTTT. Amino acid sequence: CASSLVRGGIRTGELFF. The genes are TRBV13 and TRBJ2-2; TRBD2 matches at 8 bases. J lost 5 bases, V lost 1 base, and 9 bases had no gene match. The germline gives CDR1 PRHDT, CDR2 FYEKMQ (reference sequence). The CDR3 spans 17 residues.

The gene calls are TRBV4-3 and TRBJ1-4; maybe TRBD1 (6 bases). Germline V gene sequence: CDR1 LGHNA, CDR2 YSLEER. This CDR3 comprises 15 residues. The ends were cut back, 4 bases at V and 7 bases at J, with 16 bases in the middle. The CDR3 reads CASSLRDLGGEKLFF. CDR3 DNA sequence: TGCGCCAGCAGCCTACGGGACCTAGGGGGTGAAAAACTGTTTTTT.

The chain links TRBV19 to TRBJ2-3; the D is unclear. The V gene lost 6 bases and the J gene lost 10 bases, with 14 bases spanning the gap. This CDR3 spans 12 amino acids. Germline CDR1 LNHDA, CDR2 SQIVND (reference sequence). This CDR3 reads CASSGVGWSQYF. The CDR3 DNA reads TGTGCCAGTAGCGGCGTGGGTTGGTCGCAGTATTTT. The variable domain in full, completed from reference TRBV19 and TRBJ2-3, reads DGGITQSPKYLFRKEGQNVTLSCEQNLNHDAMYWYRQDPGQGLRLIYYSQIVNDFQKGDIAEGYSVSREKKESFPLTVTSAQKNPTAFYLCASSGVGWSQYFGPGTRLTVL.

CDR3 protein: CASSAQRANTEAFF. The CDR3 nucleotides are TGTGCCAGCAGCGCCCAAAGGGCGAACACTGAAGCTTTCTTT. The chain combines TRBV9 with TRBJ1-1; no definite D call. CDR1 is SGDLS and CDR2 is YYNGEE in the germline V gene. Trimming pared 3 bases from V and 1 base from J, leaving 10 bases between. The CDR3 spans 14 residues.

The genes are TRBV11-1 and TRBJ2-5; D is possibly TRBD1 (6 bases). The germline CDR1 and CDR2 sequences are SGHAT and FQDESV (reference sequence). This CDR3 has 15 amino acids. Deletions cut 2 bases from V and 5 bases from J, with 15 bases between. CDR3 loop: CASSLQQGEGETQYF. The DNA for the CDR3 is TGTGCCAGCAGCTTACAACAGGGTGAGGGGGAGACCCAGTACTTC.

This clone was seen a single time. The genes are TRBV21-1 and TRBJ2-1; the DNA was not used to check the table's D call, TRBD2. TRBV21-1 is given as a pseudogene. The CDR3 runs 18 residues. CDR3 in amino acids: CASSKDSTSGSMYNEQFF. The CDR3 DNA follows: TGTGCCAGCAGCAAAGATAGCACTAGCGGGAGCATGTACAATGAGCAGTTCTTC.

V and J are TRBV6-2 or TRBV6-3 and TRBJ2-1; D is unclear. The germline V gene has CDR1 MNHEY and CDR2 SVGEGT. CDR3 size: 14 residues. Trimming removed 2 bases from V and 4 bases from J, with 9 bases in between. In nucleotides, the CDR3 is TGTGCCAGCAGTTACGGAAACCTATACAATGAGCAGTTCTTC. Translation: CASSYGNLYNEQFF.

The gene calls are TRBV5-1 and TRBJ2-1, with D perhaps TRBD2 (6 bases). The V gene lost 0 bases and the J gene lost 2 bases, with 12 bases spanning the gap. The CDR3 is 16 amino acids. Germline V gene lookup returns CDR1 SGHRS and CDR2 YFSETQ. The CDR3 DNA reads TGCGCCAGCAGCTTGGTTGGCGGGATGACCTACAATGAGCAGTTCTTC. Encoded protein: CASSLVGGMTYNEQFF. The variable domain in full, with the rest retrieved from reference TRBV5-1 and TRBJ2-1, is KAGVTQTPRYLIKTRGQQVTLSCSPISGHRSVSWYQQTPGQGLQFLFEYFSETQRNKGNFPGRFSGRQFSNSRSEMNVSTLELGDSALYLCASSLVGGMTYNEQFFGPGTRLTVL.

This chain connects TRBV5-5 to TRBJ1-1, with D hard to call. This CDR3 spans 13 amino acids. V was trimmed by 4 bases and J by 4 bases, leaving 11 bases between them. CDR1 SGHKS and CDR2 YYEKEE come from the germline V gene (reference sequence). The CDR3 sequence is CASSQTVGTEAFF. CDR3 DNA: TGTGCCAGCAGCCAGACGGTGGGCACTGAAGCTTTCTTT. Full variable domain (rest looked up from reference TRBV5-5 and TRBJ1-1): DAGVTQSPTHLIKTRGQQVTLRCSPISGHKSVSWYQQVLGQGPQFIFQYYEKEERGRGNFPDRFSARQFPNYSSELNVNALLLGDSALYLCASSQTVGTEAFFGQGTRLTVV.

In nucleotides, the CDR3 is TGTGCCAGCAGCGTAGGATTCTCTAGCGGGAGGGCTCAAGAGACCCAGTACTTC. Protein sequence: CASSVGFSSGRAQETQYF. The gene calls are TRBV9 and TRBJ2-5; 12 bases match TRBD2. The germline CDR1 and CDR2 sequences are SGDLS and YYNGEE. V gave up 0 bases and J gave up 2 bases; unmatched junction bases: 8. CDR3 length: 18 residues.

CDR3 sequence (DNA): TGTGCCAGCAGTTACTCGTTGCGGGGGGAATCTGAGCAGTTCTTC. The encoded protein is CASSYSLRGESEQFF. The chain is built from TRBV6-2 or TRBV6-3 and TRBJ2-1; 8 bases fit TRBD2. CDR1 and CDR2 from the germline V gene are MNHEY and SVGEGT. The ends lost 0 bases at V and 9 bases at J; junction bases unmatched: 7. The CDR3 loop spans 15 amino acids.

Here the CDR3 reads CASSPTGAADGYTF. The CDR3 region has the DNA TGTGCCAGCTCACCAACGGGGGCCGCGGATGGCTACACCTTC. This rearrangement joins TRBV18 to TRBJ1-2, with D maybe TRBD1 (6 bases). The CDR3 length is 14 residues. Looked up from germline, CDR1 is KGHSH and CDR2 is LQKENI. Trimming took 2 bases from V and 6 from J, leaving 13 bases between them.

The genes are TRBV7-2 and TRBJ1-1; 9 positions agree with TRBD1. There are 14 residues in the CDR3. Trimming at V came to 5 bases and at J to 1 base, leaving 2 bases not matched to a gene. Germline V gene lookup returns CDR1 SGHTA and CDR2 FQGNSA. As DNA, the CDR3 is TGTGCCAGCAGCGCGACAGGGGGGAACACTGAAGCTTTCTTT. Encoded protein: CASSATGGNTEAFF.

This clone was observed a handful of times. The V call is TRBV27, the J call TRBJ1-6; D unresolved. The germline V gene has CDR1 MNHEY and CDR2 SMNVEV (reference sequence). The CDR3 is 16 residues long. V shed 5 bases and J shed 0 bases, with 11 bases lying between them. The CDR3 protein is CASSPLPSSYNSPLHF. The CDR3, as DNA: TGTGCCAGCAGTCCCTTGCCGAGCTCCTATAATTCACCCCTCCACTTT.

J is TRBJ2-5 and V is TRBV5-1; D is perhaps TRBD1 (6 bases). The CDR3 consists of 17 residues. Trimming shortened V by 1 base and J by 4 bases, and 20 bases separated the two germline ends. Germline values: CDR1 SGHRS, CDR2 YFSETQ. CDR3 region: CASSLKPATGSIETQYF. CDR3 sequence (DNA): TGCGCCAGCAGCTTGAAGCCCGCGACAGGATCAATAGAGACCCAGTACTTC. Variable domain in full (rest from reference TRBV5-1 and TRBJ2-5): KAGVTQTPRYLIKTRGQQVTLSCSPISGHRSVSWYQQTPGQGLQFLFEYFSETQRNKGNFPGRFSGRQFSNSRSEMNVSTLELGDSALYLCASSLKPATGSIETQYFGPGTRLLVL.

V is TRBV5-1 and J is TRBJ2-5, with TRBD2 as a possible D gene (6 bases). Trimming shortened V by 3 bases and J by 5 bases, and 17 bases separated the two germline ends. The CDR3 contains 15 residues. Per the germline V gene, CDR1 is SGHRS and CDR2 is YFSETQ. CDR3 nucleotides: TGCGCCAGCAGCTATTTAGGCGGGATTGGGGAGACCCAGTACTTC. Protein sequence: CASSYLGGIGETQYF.

V gene TRBV7-8 combines with J gene TRBJ2-7; tentative D call: TRBD1 (6 bases). V lost 5 bases to trimming and J lost 5 bases, with 19 bases between them. The CDR3 runs 15 residues. The V gene's germline CDR1 is SGHVS and CDR2 FQNEAQ. Here the CDR3 reads CASSISVQGPDEQYV. The CDR3, as DNA: TGTGCCAGCAGCATTAGCGTACAGGGCCCTGACGAGCAGTACGTC.

In its sample, this clone was seen once. The chain uses TRBV19 and TRBJ1-5, with D possibly matching TRBD1 (5 bases). V was trimmed by 1 base and J by 5 bases, leaving 15 bases between them. CDR1 and CDR2 from the germline V gene are LNHDA and SQIVND (reference sequence). The CDR3 extends over 16 amino acids. The CDR3 region has the DNA TGTGCCAGTAGTATAGGGGGGAGGCAGGCGCATCAGCCCCAGCATTTT. Residues: CASSIGGRQAHQPQHF.

The rearrangement links TRBV9 to TRBJ2-5; 11 nucleotides match TRBD2. V shed 0 bases, J shed 5 bases, and the junction held 3 bases outside the gene matches. The CDR3 consists of 15 residues. The V gene's germline CDR1 is SGDLS and CDR2 YYNGEE. CDR3 in amino acids: CASSVEGTSGETQYF. The CDR3 nucleotides are TGTGCCAGCAGCGTAGAGGGGACTAGCGGCGAGACCCAGTACTTC.